What follows are 18 T cell receptor beta chains derived from one specimen sequenced in a study of blood T cells in healthy people across ages. Then a second PCR, running about 7 to 11 cycles, was carried out with a sample-barcoded 5' primer and a J-beta primer mix. TCRdb analysed the 5' RACE reads with MiXCR anew, one entry per CDR3 protein. The data hold 1,500,000 or so distinct CDR3 sequences, with less than 45% observed a single time. The sample was blood. The source of these receptors is a woman aged 18-30 years in good health.

This clonotype was seen more than once but under ten times. V usage is TRBV6-5 and J usage is TRBJ1-2; TRBD1 agrees at 9 bases. The CDR3 is 14 residues long. Trimming at V came to 6 bases and at J to 7 bases, leaving 9 bases not matched to a gene. The V gene's germline CDR1 is MNHEY and CDR2 SVGAGI. CDR3 DNA sequence: TGTGCCAGCAGGAACGACAGGGGGATTGGTGGCTACACCTTC. Translated: CASRNDRGIGGYTF.

The chain uses TRBV18 and TRBJ1-5; D is unclear. Trimming shortened V by 5 bases and J by 5 bases, and 10 bases separated the two germline ends. CDR1 and CDR2 from the germline V gene are KGHSH and LQKENI. CDR3 length equals 13 residues. The CDR3 nucleotides are TGTGCCAGCTCAAGAGTGGTAGATCAGCCCCAGCATTTT. Its translation: CASSRVVDQPQHF.

Note on this clonotype: A much larger clone differs by one base, so this may be a read error. The chain carries TRBV7-2 and TRBJ2-3, with TRBD2 identical over 9 bases. CDR1 and CDR2 (germline): SGHTA, FQGNSA. Trimming removed 5 bases from V and 1 base from J; junction bases left unmatched: 4. This CDR3 spans 15 amino acids. The CDR3 loop is CASSIWTSGTDTQYF. CDR3 DNA: TGTGCCAGCAGCATCTGGACTAGCGGCACAGATACGCAGTATTTT.

V is TRBV7-9 and J is TRBJ1-1, with D maybe TRBD1 (6 bases). Germline V gives CDR1 SEHNR, CDR2 FQNEAQ (reference sequence). V was pared by 5 bases and J by 5 bases, with 18 bases between. The CDR3 loop spans 15 amino acids. In DNA form, the CDR3 reads TGTGCCAGCAGCCCGGGGGGGGCGCCAACTACTGAAGCTTTCTTT. Translating it yields CASSPGGAPTTEAFF.

This clonotype was counted between two and nine times. V gene TRBV6-2 or TRBV6-3 combines with J gene TRBJ2-7; 7 bases match TRBD1. The CDR3 loop spans 11 amino acids. Germline trimming cut 5 bases from V and 11 bases from J; bases unmatched to any gene: 6. Germline CDR1 MNHEY, CDR2 SVGEGT. CDR3 in DNA: TGTGCCAGCAGTACAGGGACAGAGGAGTACTTC. It translates to CASSTGTEEYF.

In the case of this clonotype: One end of the junction varies from germline; a read error may be responsible. This chain's CDR3 is CASSSHWGTSGATDTRYF. Written as DNA, the CDR3 is TGTGCCAGCAGCTCCCATTGGGGAACTAGCGGGGCCACAGATACGCGGTATTTT. The V call is TRBV9, the J call TRBJ2-3; 10 bases match TRBD2. From germline, CDR1 is SGDLS and CDR2 YYNGEE. This CDR3 region has 18 residues.

This clonotype was seen a few times. The V call is TRBV25-1, the J call TRBJ2-3, with a weak D call TRBD1 (6 bases). CDR1 and CDR2 (germline): MGHDK, SYGVNS. Trimming removed 7 bases from V and 4 bases from J, with 24 bases in between. The CDR3 is 17 amino acids. The CDR3 sequence: CASNAAHDRKGPDTQYF. The CDR3 region has the DNA TGTGCCAGCAACGCCGCCCATGACAGGAAGGGCCCAGATACGCAGTATTTT.

The CDR3 here is CASSLGAGSREKFF. The CDR3 DNA reads TGTGCCAGCAGCTTGGGAGCGGGTTCGCGGGAGAAGTTCTTC. The chain uses TRBV5-5 and TRBJ2-1; 7 bases are shared with TRBD2. J gave up 14 bases and V 0 bases, and 11 bases lay outside the gene matches. The CDR3 totals 14 residues. Germline V gene data show CDR1 as SGHKS and CDR2 as YYEKEE (reference sequence).

The chain uses TRBV12-3 or TRBV12-4 and TRBJ2-7; D is perhaps TRBD1 or TRBD2 (5 bases each). Trimming removed 2 bases from V and 7 bases from J, with 24 bases in between. The CDR3 runs 17 residues. The CDR3 nucleotides read TGTGCCAGCAGTTTACGGTCGGTGAGGGGATCATCGAGTGAGCAGTACTTC. This encodes CASSLRSVRGSSSEQYF.

The V and J genes are TRBV7-2 and TRBJ2-1; D might be TRBD2 (6 bases). Germline CDR1 is SGHTA and CDR2 is FQGNSA. There are 14 residues in the CDR3. V lost 7 bases to trimming and J lost 9 bases, with 19 bases between them. The CDR3 spells CASTHTTSVGEQFF. CDR3 nucleotide sequence: TGTGCCAGCACCCATACGACTAGTGTGGGTGAGCAGTTCTTC.

The gene calls are TRBV6-5 and TRBJ2-7; no clear D. Per germline, CDR1 MNHEY and CDR2 SVGAGI. This CDR3 has 13 amino acids. Trimming stripped 6 bases from V and 3 bases from J, with 12 bases between. CDR3 region: CASRGSSYYEQYV. CDR3 sequence (DNA): TGTGCCAGCAGGGGTTCTTCCTACTACGAGCAGTACGTC.

This clonotype has only a few counts. This chain uses TRBV27 with TRBJ2-3; D tentatively fits TRBD1 or TRBD2 (6 bases each). Germline lookup yields CDR1 MNHEY and CDR2 SMNVEV (reference sequence). V lost 6 bases, J lost 3 bases, and 16 bases lay in between. There are 15 residues in the CDR3. CDR3 in DNA: TGTGCCAGCAGAGCCACCGGGGGCGTAACAGATACGCAGTATTTT. Protein sequence: CASRATGGVTDTQYF.

This chain connects TRBV7-9 to TRBJ2-1; 8 bases are shared with TRBD2. The V segment lost 3 bases and the J segment 6 bases; nucleotides outside the gene matches: 10. The germline CDR1 and CDR2 sequences are SEHNR and FQNEAQ (reference sequence). CDR3 size: 16 residues. As DNA, the CDR3 is TGTGCCAGCAGCTTCCAGACTGGGCGGGGGGCCAATGAGCAGTTCTTC. It codes for CASSFQTGRGANEQFF.

CDR3 loop: CASSYSPAGTSSSDTDTQYF. In nucleotides, the CDR3 is TGTGCCAGCAGTTACTCCCCTGCCGGGACTAGCTCTTCCGACACAGATACGCAGTATTTT. The J gene is TRBJ2-3, the V gene TRBV6-5, with TRBD2 identical over 9 bases. Losses at the gene ends were 0 bases for V and 2 bases for J; bases not matched to a gene: 15. CDR3 length: 20 amino acids. Germline loops: CDR1 MNHEY, CDR2 SVGAGI.

The CDR3 sequence: CASSPGTATNEQYF. The DNA of the CDR3 is TGTGCCAGCAGCCCCGGGACTGCCACTAATGAGCAGTACTTC. The V gene is TRBV7-8, the J gene TRBJ2-5, with D perhaps matching TRBD2 (6 bases). Germline V gene sequence: CDR1 SGHVS, CDR2 FQNEAQ. The CDR3 runs to 14 residues. The V end was cut by 5 bases, the J end by 11 bases, with 21 bases between.

The chain carries TRBV4-1 and TRBJ2-1, with 7 bases fitting TRBD1. Germline CDR1 MGHRA, CDR2 YSYEKL. CDR3 length: 18 residues. V gave up 1 base and J gave up 6 bases; unmatched junction bases: 15. DNA of the CDR3: TGCGCCAGCAGCCAAGGTCGTGGGGTGGACAGGAAAGTCAATGAGCAGTTCTTC. Protein: CASSQGRGVDRKVNEQFF.

This chain uses TRBV14 with TRBJ2-6; D is possibly TRBD1 (5 bases). Germline lookup yields CDR1 SGHDN and CDR2 FVKESK. V dropped 2 bases and J dropped 0 bases, with 17 bases sitting between them. The CDR3 is 19 amino acids. This CDR3 is CASSQHGGALNSGANVLTF. DNA for the CDR3: TGTGCCAGCAGCCAACATGGTGGGGCACTTAACTCTGGGGCCAACGTCCTGACTTTC.

This clonotype was observed a handful of times. CDR3 DNA: TGTGCCAGCAGTTTATCGAGACTCCAAGAGACCCAGTACTTC. The encoded protein is CASSLSRLQETQYF. The chain carries TRBV27 and TRBJ2-5; no firm D call. V was clipped by 0 bases and J by 1 base, with 6 bases between them. CDR3 size: 14 residues. Germline V gene sequence: CDR1 MNHEY, CDR2 SMNVEV (reference sequence).